This T cell receptor beta chain stems from a study of T cell responses to AZD1222 COVID-19 vaccine. Comment on this clone: Antigen unknown.

Trimming cost V 7 bases and J 9 bases; bases outside gene matches: 10. The CDR3 sequence is 14 residues long. Per germline, CDR1 SNHLY and CDR2 FYNNEI. Study-level results: CD4 TCRs covered the whole spike, strongest at regions 160-218 and 743-854. Repertoire sampling occurred only after the peak T cell response. The donor group comprised mostly white British people and more females; the analysis possibly underestimated clonal diversity.

Assay used: immunoSEQ multiplex PCR; TCRdb lists only in-frame clones, some missing. The sample lists about 88,000 clones; 70% to 90% were seen once. The V gene is TRBV2, the J gene TRBJ1-5; TRBD1 matches at 9 bases. This receptor was obtained from an adult who received the AZD1222 COVID-19 vaccine. The sample was peripheral blood, taken 28 days after the second AZD1222 dose. CDR3 in amino acids: CASTLRTGVSPQHF. The CDR3 coding sequence is TGTGCCAGCACCCTCCGGACAGGGGTTTCGCCCCAGCATTTT.